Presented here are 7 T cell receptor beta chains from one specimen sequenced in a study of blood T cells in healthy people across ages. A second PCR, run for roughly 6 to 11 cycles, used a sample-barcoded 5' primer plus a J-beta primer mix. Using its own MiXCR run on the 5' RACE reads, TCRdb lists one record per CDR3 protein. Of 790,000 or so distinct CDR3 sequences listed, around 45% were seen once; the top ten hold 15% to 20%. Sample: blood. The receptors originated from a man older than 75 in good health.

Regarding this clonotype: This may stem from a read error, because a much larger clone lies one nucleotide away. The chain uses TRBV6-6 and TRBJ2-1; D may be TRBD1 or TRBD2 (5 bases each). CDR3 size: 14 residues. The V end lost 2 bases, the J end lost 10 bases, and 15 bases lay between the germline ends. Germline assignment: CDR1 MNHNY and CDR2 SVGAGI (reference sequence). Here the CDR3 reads CASSYRDGTYEQFF. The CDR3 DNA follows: TGTGCCAGCAGTTACCGGGACGGCACCTACGAGCAGTTCTTC.

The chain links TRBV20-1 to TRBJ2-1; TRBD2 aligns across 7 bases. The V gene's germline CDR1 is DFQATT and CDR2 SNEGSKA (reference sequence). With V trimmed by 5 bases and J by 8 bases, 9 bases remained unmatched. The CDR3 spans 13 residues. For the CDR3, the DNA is TGCAGTGCTCAGGTTTTTGCGGGAGATGAGCAGTTCTTC. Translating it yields CSAQVFAGDEQFF.

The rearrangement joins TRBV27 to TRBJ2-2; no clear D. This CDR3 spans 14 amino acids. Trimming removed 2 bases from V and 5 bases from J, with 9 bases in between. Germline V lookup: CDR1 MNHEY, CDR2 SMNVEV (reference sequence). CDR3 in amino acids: CASSLGSKTGELFF. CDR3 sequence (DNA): TGTGCCAGCAGTTTAGGAAGTAAGACCGGGGAGCTGTTTTTT.

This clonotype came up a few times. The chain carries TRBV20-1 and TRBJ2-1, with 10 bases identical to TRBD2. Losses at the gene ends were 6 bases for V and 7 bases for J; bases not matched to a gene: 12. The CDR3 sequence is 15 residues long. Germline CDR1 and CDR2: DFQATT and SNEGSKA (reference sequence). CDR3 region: CSASEREGRVNEQFF. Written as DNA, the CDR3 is TGCAGTGCGAGCGAGCGGGAGGGCCGCGTAAATGAGCAGTTCTTC.

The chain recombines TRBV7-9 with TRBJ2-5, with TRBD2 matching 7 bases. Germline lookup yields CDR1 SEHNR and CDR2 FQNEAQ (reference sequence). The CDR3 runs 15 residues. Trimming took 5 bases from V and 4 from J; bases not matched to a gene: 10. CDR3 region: CASSPGTNSGETQYF. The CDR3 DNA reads TGTGCCAGCAGCCCCGGGACTAACTCTGGAGAGACCCAGTACTTC. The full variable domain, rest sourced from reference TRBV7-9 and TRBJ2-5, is DTGVSQNPRHKITKRGQNVTFRCDPISEHNRLYWYRQTLGQGPEFLTYFQNEAQLEKSRLLSDRFSAERPKGSFSTLEIQRTEQGDSAMYLCASSPGTNSGETQYFGPGTRLLVL.

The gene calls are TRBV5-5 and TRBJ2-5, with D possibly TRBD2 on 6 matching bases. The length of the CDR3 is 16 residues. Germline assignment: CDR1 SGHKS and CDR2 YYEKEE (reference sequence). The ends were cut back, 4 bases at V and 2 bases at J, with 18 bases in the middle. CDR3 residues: CASSLLPGLLQETQYF. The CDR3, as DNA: TGTGCCAGCAGCCTACTCCCGGGACTCCTTCAAGAGACCCAGTACTTC.

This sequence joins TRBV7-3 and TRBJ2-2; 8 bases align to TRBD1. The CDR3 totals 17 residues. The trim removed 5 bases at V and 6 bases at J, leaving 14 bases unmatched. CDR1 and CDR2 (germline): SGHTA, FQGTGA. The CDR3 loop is CASSRLGGRGRSGELFF. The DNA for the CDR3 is TGTGCCAGCAGCCGACTGGGAGGCAGGGGGCGTTCCGGGGAGCTGTTTTTT.